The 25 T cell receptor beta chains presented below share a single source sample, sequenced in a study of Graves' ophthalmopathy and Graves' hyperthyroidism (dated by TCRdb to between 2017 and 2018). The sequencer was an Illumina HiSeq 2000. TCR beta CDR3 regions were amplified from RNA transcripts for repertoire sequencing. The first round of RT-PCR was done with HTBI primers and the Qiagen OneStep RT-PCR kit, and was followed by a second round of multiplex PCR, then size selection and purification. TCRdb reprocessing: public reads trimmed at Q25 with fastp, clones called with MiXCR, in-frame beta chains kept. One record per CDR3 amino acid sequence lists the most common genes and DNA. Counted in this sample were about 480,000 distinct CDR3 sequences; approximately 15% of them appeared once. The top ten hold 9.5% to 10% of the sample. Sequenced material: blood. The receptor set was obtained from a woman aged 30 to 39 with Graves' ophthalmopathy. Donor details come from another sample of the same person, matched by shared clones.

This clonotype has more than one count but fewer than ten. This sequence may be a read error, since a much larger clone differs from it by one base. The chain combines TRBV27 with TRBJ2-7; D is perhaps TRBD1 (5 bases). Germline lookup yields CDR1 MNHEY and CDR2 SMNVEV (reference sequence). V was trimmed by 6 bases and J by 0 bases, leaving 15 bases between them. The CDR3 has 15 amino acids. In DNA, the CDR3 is TGTGCCAGCAGAATAACAAGGGGCAACTCCTACGAGCAGTACTTC. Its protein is CASRITRGNSYEQYF.

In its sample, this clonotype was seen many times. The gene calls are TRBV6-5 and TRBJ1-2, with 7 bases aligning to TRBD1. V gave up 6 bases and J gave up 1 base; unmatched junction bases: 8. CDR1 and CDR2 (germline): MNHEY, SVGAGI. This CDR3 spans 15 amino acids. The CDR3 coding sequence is TGTGCCAGCAGAAACAGGGGATCTAATAACTATGGCTACACCTTC. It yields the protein CASRNRGSNNYGYTF.

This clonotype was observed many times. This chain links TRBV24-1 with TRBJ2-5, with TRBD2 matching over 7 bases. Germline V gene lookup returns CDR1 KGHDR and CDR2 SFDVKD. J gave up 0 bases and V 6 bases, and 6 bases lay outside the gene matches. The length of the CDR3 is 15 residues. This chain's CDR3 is CATSLAGGYQETQYF. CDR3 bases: TGTGCCACCAGTCTGGCCGGGGGGTACCAAGAGACCCAGTACTTC.

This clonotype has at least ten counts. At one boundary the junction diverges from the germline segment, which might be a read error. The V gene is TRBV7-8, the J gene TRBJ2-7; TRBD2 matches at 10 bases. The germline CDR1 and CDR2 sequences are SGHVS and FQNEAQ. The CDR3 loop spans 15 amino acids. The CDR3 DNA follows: TGTGCCAGCAGCTTTCTCGGCAGGCAAGCGGGAGGGCCTCAGTTC. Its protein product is CASSFLGRQAGGPQF.

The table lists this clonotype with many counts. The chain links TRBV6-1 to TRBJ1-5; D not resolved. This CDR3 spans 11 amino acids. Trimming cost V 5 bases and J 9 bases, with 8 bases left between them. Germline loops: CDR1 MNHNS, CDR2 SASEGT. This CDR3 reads CASSNIGPQHF. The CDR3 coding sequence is TGTGCCAGCAGTAATATAGGGCCCCAGCATTTT.

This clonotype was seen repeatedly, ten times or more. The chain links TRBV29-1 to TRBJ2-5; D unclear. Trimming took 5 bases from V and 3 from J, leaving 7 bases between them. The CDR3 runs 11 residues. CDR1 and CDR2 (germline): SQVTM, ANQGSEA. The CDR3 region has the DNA TGCAGCGTTCTTGGGGAAGAGACCCAGTACTTC. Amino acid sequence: CSVLGEETQYF.

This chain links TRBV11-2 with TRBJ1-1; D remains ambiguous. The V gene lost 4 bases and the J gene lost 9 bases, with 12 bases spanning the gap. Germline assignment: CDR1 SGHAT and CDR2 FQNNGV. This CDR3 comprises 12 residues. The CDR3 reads CASSSPGNQAFF. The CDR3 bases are TGTGCCAGCAGCTCACCGGGGAACCAAGCTTTCTTT.

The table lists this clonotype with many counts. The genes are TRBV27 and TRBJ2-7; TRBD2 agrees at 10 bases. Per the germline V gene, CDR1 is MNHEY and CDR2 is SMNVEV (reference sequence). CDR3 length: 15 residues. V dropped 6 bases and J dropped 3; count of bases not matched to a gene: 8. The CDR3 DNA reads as TGTGCCAGCAGAGGTAGCGGGGGGCTTAACTACGAGCAGTACTTC. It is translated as CASRGSGGLNYEQYF.

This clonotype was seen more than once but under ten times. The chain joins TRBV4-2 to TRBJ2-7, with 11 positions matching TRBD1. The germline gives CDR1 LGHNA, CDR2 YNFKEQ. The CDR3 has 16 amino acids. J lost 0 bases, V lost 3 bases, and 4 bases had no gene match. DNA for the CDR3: TGTGCCAGCAGCCAGGGGGACAGGGGGTTCTCCTACGAGCAGTACTTC. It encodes CASSQGDRGFSYEQYF.

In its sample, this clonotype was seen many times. The CDR3 nucleotides are TGTGCCAGCAGTGAAAGGGCCCTCAGGGGAGCTTTCTTT. The encoded protein is CASSERALRGAFF. The genes are TRBV2 and TRBJ1-1, with a tentative D call TRBD1 (6 bases). Between the trimmed V and J ends, which lost 2 bases and 10 bases, there was a span of 14 bases. Germline-derived CDR1 and CDR2 are SNHLY and FYNNEI. This CDR3 has 13 residues.

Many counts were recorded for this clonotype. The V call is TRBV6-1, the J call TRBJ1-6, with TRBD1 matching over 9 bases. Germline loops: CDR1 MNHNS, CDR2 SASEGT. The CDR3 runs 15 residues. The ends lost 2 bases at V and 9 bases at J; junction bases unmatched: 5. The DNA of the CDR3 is TGTGCCAGCAGTGAAACAGGGGGCGACGGTTCACCCCTCCACTTT. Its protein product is CASSETGGDGSPLHF.

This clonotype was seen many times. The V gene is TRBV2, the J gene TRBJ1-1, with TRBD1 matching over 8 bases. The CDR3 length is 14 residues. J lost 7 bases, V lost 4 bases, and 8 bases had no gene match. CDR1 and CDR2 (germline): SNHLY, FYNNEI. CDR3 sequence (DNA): TGTGCCAGCAGTGCCTGGACAGGGAGTAGTGAAGCTTTCTTT. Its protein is CASSAWTGSSEAFF.

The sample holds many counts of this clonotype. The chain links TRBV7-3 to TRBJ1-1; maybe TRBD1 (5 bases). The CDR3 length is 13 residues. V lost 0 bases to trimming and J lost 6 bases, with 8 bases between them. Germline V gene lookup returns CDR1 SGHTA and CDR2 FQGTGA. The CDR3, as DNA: TGTGCCAGCAGCTTAACCGGGACGGCTGAAGCTTTCTTT. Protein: CASSLTGTAEAFF.

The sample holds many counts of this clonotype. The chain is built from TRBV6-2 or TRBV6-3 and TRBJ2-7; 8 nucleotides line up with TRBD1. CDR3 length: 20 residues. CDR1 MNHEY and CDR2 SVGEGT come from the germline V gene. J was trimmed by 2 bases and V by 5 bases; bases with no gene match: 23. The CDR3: CASSLRGQVNRLLPAYEQYF. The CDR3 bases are TGTGCCAGCAGTCTCCGGGGACAGGTCAACCGACTTCTACCAGCCTACGAGCAGTACTTC.

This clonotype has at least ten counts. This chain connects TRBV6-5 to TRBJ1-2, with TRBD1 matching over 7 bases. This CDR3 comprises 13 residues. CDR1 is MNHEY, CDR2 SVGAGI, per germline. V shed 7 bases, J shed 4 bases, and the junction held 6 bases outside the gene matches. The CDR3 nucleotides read TGTGCCAGCACAGGCGCAGGGGGCTATGGCTACACCTTC. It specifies CASTGAGGYGYTF.

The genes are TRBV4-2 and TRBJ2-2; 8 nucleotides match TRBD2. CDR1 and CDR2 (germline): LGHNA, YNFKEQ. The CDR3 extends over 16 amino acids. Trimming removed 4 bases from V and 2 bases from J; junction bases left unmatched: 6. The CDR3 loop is CASSRNGGVNTGELFF. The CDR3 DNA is TGTGCCAGCAGCCGGAACGGGGGGGTCAACACCGGGGAGCTGTTTTTT.

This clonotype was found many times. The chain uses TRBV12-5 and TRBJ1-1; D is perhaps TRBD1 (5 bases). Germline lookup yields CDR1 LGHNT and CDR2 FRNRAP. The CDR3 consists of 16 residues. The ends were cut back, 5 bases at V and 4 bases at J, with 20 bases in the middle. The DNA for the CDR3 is TGTGCTAGTGGTCCCCAGGGAAGGGCCATAGGCACTGAAGCTTTCTTT. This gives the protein CASGPQGRAIGTEAFF.

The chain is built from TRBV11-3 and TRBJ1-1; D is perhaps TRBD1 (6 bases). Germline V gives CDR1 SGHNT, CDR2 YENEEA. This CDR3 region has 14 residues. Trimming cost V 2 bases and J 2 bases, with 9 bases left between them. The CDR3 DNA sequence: TGTGCCAGCAGCTTAAGGACAGAAAACACTGAAGCTTTCTTT. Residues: CASSLRTENTEAFF.

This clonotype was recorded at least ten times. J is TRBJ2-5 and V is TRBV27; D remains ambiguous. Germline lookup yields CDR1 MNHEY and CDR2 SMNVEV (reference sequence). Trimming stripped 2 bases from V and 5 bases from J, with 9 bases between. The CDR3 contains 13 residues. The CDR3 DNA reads TGTGCCAGCAGTTTACGGGCGCTGGAGACCCAGTACTTC. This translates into CASSLRALETQYF.

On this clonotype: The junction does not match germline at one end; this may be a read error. CDR3 nucleotides: TGTGCCAGTAGTAGGACAGGGGGACATCAGCCCCAGCGTTTT. Protein sequence: CASSRTGGHQPQRF. This chain connects TRBV19 to TRBJ1-5, with 10 bases fitting TRBD1. The CDR3 runs to 14 residues. Germline CDR1 is LNHDA and CDR2 is SQIVND (reference sequence).

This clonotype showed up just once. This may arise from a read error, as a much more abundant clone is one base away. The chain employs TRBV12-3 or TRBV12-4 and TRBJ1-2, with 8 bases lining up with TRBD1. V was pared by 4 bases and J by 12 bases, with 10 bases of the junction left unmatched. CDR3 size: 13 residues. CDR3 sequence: CASSSSTGEGDTF. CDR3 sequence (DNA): TGTGCCAGCAGTTCCTCGACAGGGGAAGGCGACACCTTC.

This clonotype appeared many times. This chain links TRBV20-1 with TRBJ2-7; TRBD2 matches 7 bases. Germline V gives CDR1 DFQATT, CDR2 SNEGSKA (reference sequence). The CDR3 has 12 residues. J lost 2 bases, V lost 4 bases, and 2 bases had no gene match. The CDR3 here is CSAMLAAYEQYF. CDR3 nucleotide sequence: TGCAGTGCTATGCTAGCGGCCTACGAGCAGTACTTC.

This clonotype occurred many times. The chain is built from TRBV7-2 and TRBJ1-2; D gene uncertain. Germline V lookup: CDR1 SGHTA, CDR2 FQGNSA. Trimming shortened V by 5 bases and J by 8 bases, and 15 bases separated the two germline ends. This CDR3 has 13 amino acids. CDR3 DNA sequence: TGTGCCAGCAGCCCCCGGTCTGGAATAGGCTACACCTTC. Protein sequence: CASSPRSGIGYTF.

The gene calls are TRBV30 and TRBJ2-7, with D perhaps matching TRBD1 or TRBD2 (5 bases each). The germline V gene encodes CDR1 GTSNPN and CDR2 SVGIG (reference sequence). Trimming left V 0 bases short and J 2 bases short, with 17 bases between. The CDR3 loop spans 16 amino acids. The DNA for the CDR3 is TGTGCCTGGAGTGTATATCCGGGGCGAAGCACCTACGAGCAGTACTTC. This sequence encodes CAWSVYPGRSTYEQYF. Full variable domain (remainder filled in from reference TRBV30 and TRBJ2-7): SQTIHQWPATLVQPVGSPLSLECTVEGTSNPNLYWYRQAAGRGLQLLFYSVGIGQISSEVPQNLSASRPQDRQFILSSKKLLLSDSGFYLCAWSVYPGRSTYEQYFGPGTRLTVT.

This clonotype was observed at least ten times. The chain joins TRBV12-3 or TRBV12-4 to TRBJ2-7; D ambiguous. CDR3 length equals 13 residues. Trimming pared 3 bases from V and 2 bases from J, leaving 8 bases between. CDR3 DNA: TGTGCCAGCAGTTTTCCTATGGCCTACGAGCAGTACTTC. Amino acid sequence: CASSFPMAYEQYF.